The entry that follows covers one T cell receptor beta chain sequence. Alpha and beta chains were covered, as first-strand cDNA relied on TRAV- and TRBV-specific primers. With a constant-region primer and a V-primer adapter, TCRs were subjected to 15 to 25 PCR cycles of amplification. TCRdb redid the calling of the reads with MiXCR, one entry per CDR3 protein. Here the sample spans around 13,000 distinct CDR3 sequences, around three fifths being singletons. This CDR3 is 16 amino acids long. The V segment lost 5 bases and the J segment 1 base; nucleotides outside the gene matches: 5. Germline lookup yields CDR1 MNHNS and CDR2 SASEGT. These data come from a study of low-dose radiotherapy and immunotherapy resistance in tumors.

The rearrangement joins TRBV6-1 to TRBJ2-7; 13 bases map to TRBD2. This TCR came from a human donor with advanced metastatic prostate, ovarian, gallbladder or colorectal cancer (not recorded which). This table probably holds off-target reads from a library built for another chain. CDR3 sequence reads: CASSYPTSGGSYEQYF. CDR3 DNA sequence: TGTGCCAGCAGTTACCCGACTAGCGGGGGGTCCTACGAGCAGTACTTC.